The subject of this entry is one T cell receptor beta chain. Its specificity is not known. This specimen belongs to a study of T cell responses to AZD1222 COVID-19 vaccine. Study-level information: Both about-4-week and about-12-week second-dose recipients were combined.

Repertoires were generated with immunoSEQ multiplex PCR, while TCRdb's copy carries only in-frame clones and drops some. This sample has about 130,000 clones, with 92% found just once. Points from the study as a whole: Along spike, vaccine-associated CD4 TCRs were found throughout, with dominance at 160-218 and 743-854. Spike-specific TCRs gained breadth and depth after people received two AZD1222 doses. Reports say nearly half of spike-specific TCRs go after unmutated variant regions.

V lost 6 bases to trimming and J lost 5 bases, with 8 bases between them. Germline V gene sequence: CDR1 ENHRY, CDR2 SYGVKD. The CDR3 is 12 amino acids. This material consisted of peripheral blood, taken on day 0 of AZD1222 vaccination. The origin of this receptor is an adult in good health. V gene TRBV10-3 combines with J gene TRBJ1-5, with D hard to call. The CDR3 nucleotides are TGTGCCATCAGCGAACCAGATCAGCCCCAGCATTTT. Its protein product is CAISEPDQPQHF.